The 32 T cell receptor beta chains presented below share a single source sample, sequenced in a study of shared clonotypes between healthy human individuals. The naive CD8 fraction comprised CD45RO-negative cells positively selected for CCR7 and excluded terminally differentiated effector memory CD45RA+ cells. Data came from immunoSEQ multiplex PCR; TCRdb stores just in-frame clones and leaves some out. The sample contains some 740,000 clones, 80% to 95% of which appear only once. The sample consisted of naive CD8+ T cells sorted from blood. The receptors shown here come from a young man in good health.

The chain combines TRBV11-2 with TRBJ2-2; tentatively, D is TRBD2 (7 bases). The CDR3 extends over 19 amino acids. Looked up from germline, CDR1 is SGHAT and CDR2 is FQNNGV. V lost 1 base to trimming and J lost 5 bases, with 23 bases between them. The CDR3: CASSLARRLAYQGTGELFF. CDR3 nucleotide sequence: TGTGCCAGCAGCTTAGCTAGGAGACTAGCCTACCAGGGGACCGGGGAGCTGTTTTTT.

V usage is TRBV5-4 and J usage is TRBJ2-7, with TRBD2 identical over 11 bases. The CDR3 is 13 amino acids. V dropped 4 bases and J dropped 7; count of bases not matched to a gene: 4. The germline CDR1 and CDR2 sequences are SGHNT and YYREEE (reference sequence). The CDR3 loop reads CASSTGLAEEQYF. CDR3 bases: TGTGCCAGCAGCACGGGACTAGCGGAAGAGCAGTACTTC.

The chain combines TRBV4-1 with TRBJ2-1, with TRBD2 matching over 11 bases. The CDR3 spans 15 residues. Germline values: CDR1 MGHRA, CDR2 YSYEKL. J was trimmed by 5 bases and V by 3 bases; bases with no gene match: 3. This CDR3 is CASSHRLAGNNEQFF. In DNA form, the CDR3 reads TGCGCCAGCAGCCATCGACTAGCGGGGAACAATGAGCAGTTCTTC.

The V and J genes are TRBV29-1 and TRBJ2-7; 8 bases line up with TRBD1. Germline lookup yields CDR1 SQVTM and CDR2 ANQGSEA. CDR3 length: 13 amino acids. The trim removed 6 bases at V and 2 bases at J, leaving 6 bases unmatched. The CDR3 reads CSVRLQGAYEQYF. The DNA of the CDR3 is TGCAGCGTGCGACTACAGGGGGCCTACGAGCAGTACTTC.

About this clone itself: Additional DNA sequences in this sample encode the identical CDR3. The chain joins TRBV7-9 to TRBJ2-7; D is undetermined. CDR3 length: 12 residues. Germline CDR1 reads SEHNR; CDR2 reads FQNEAQ (reference sequence). V gave up 4 bases and J gave up 4 bases, with 8 bases separating them. CDR3 coding DNA: TGTGCCAGCAGCTATACTCCGTACGAGCAGTACTTC. Translating gives CASSYTPYEQYF.

A word on this clone: It may be a read error: a sequence one base away is much more abundant. Other nucleotide sequences from this sample produce the same CDR3. This CDR3 reads CASSLSTDTQYF. CDR3 nucleotide sequence: TGTGCCAGCAGCCTCAGCACAGATACGCAGTATTTT. The chain joins TRBV7-8 to TRBJ2-3; D not resolved. Germline V gene sequence: CDR1 SGHVS, CDR2 FQNEAQ. CDR3 length equals 12 residues. Trimming shortened V by 5 bases and J by 0 bases, and 3 bases separated the two germline ends.

The chain combines TRBV18 with TRBJ2-1; unclear D gene. Germline V gene lookup returns CDR1 KGHSH and CDR2 LQKENI. The CDR3 has 16 residues. V shed 0 bases and J shed 0 bases, with 9 bases lying between them. In DNA form, the CDR3 reads TGTGCCAGCTCACCACCGAGTCAGAGCTCCTACAATGAGCAGTTCTTC. The encoded protein is CASSPPSQSSYNEQFF.

This clone occurred once. The genes are TRBV5-4 and TRBJ2-3, with D unresolved. Germline assignment: CDR1 SGHNT and CDR2 YYREEE (reference sequence). The ends were cut back, 2 bases at V and 3 bases at J, with 7 bases in the middle. CDR3 length: 13 amino acids. CDR3 loop: CASSFLGTDTQYF. Here the CDR3 DNA reads TGTGCCAGCAGCTTTTTGGGTACAGATACGCAGTATTTT. Full variable domain (remainder filled in from reference TRBV5-4 and TRBJ2-3): ETGVTQSPTHLIKTRGQQVTLRCSSQSGHNTVSWYQQALGQGPQFIFQYYREEENGRGNFPPRFSGLQFPNYSSELNVNALELDDSALYLCASSFLGTDTQYFGPGTRLTVL.

The V and J genes are TRBV28 and TRBJ2-7; TRBD1 agrees at 7 bases. CDR1 MDHEN and CDR2 SYDVKM come from the germline V gene. The CDR3 length is 15 residues. V gave up 1 base and J gave up 0 bases; unmatched junction bases: 3. The CDR3 DNA reads as TGTGCCAGCAGTTTATTCCGGACAGGCTCCTACGAGCAGTACTTC. Translation: CASSLFRTGSYEQYF.

The genes are TRBV11-3 and TRBJ1-1; D uncertain. This CDR3 comprises 13 residues. V was clipped by 2 bases and J by 5 bases, with 9 bases between them. CDR1 and CDR2 from the germline V gene are SGHNT and YENEEA. The DNA for the CDR3 is TGTGCCAGCAGCTTATCTGACGAGACTGAAGCTTTCTTT. Its translation is CASSLSDETEAFF.

This clone is a singleton in its sample. The gene calls are TRBV6-5 and TRBJ2-1, with 9 bases fitting TRBD1. There are 15 residues in the CDR3. J lost 7 bases, V lost 5 bases, and 9 bases had no gene match. Germline V CDR1 and CDR2: MNHEY, SVGAGI. The CDR3 region is CASSSTGGPTNEQFF. DNA of the CDR3: TGTGCCAGCAGTAGCACAGGGGGCCCTACAAATGAGCAGTTCTTC.

This chain links TRBV7-7 with TRBJ2-1; D may be TRBD1 or TRBD2 (5 bases each). Germline V gene lookup returns CDR1 SSHAT and CDR2 FNYEAQ (reference sequence). Trimming removed 0 bases from V and 4 bases from J, with 16 bases in between. The CDR3 totals 17 residues. As DNA, the CDR3 is TGTGCCAGCAGCTTAGCGGTCGGGACCCATCCGTACAATGAGCAGTTCTTC. It encodes CASSLAVGTHPYNEQFF.

V is TRBV7-9 and J is TRBJ1-5, with D maybe TRBD1 (5 bases). The V end lost 4 bases, the J end lost 6 bases, and 7 bases lay between the germline ends. The CDR3 runs 12 residues. Germline-derived CDR1 and CDR2 are SEHNR and FQNEAQ (reference sequence). In DNA, the CDR3 is TGTGCCAGCAGCTCGGACACTCAGCCCCAGCATTTT. Translation: CASSSDTQPQHF. Together with reference TRBV7-9 and TRBJ1-5, the CDR3 gives the full variable domain: DTGVSQNPRHKITKRGQNVTFRCDPISEHNRLYWYRQTLGQGPEFLTYFQNEAQLEKSRLLSDRFSAERPKGSFSTLEIQRTEQGDSAMYLCASSSDTQPQHFGDGTRLSIL.

The rearrangement uses TRBV18 and TRBJ2-7, with 9 nucleotides matching TRBD1. This CDR3 has 15 residues. Losses at the gene ends were 3 bases for V and 2 bases for J; bases not matched to a gene: 5. The V gene's germline CDR1 is KGHSH and CDR2 LQKENI. The CDR3 reads CASSPTGTGTYEQYF. The DNA for the CDR3 is TGTGCCAGCTCACCCACCGGGACAGGGACCTACGAGCAGTACTTC.

The chain employs TRBV12-5 and TRBJ2-4; D is perhaps TRBD1 or TRBD2 (5 bases each). V was pared by 5 bases and J by 9 bases, with 14 bases between. The CDR3 is 13 amino acids. Per germline, CDR1 LGHNT and CDR2 FRNRAP. This CDR3 is CASGSSGPVIQYF. DNA of the CDR3: TGTGCTAGTGGTAGCTCGGGACCGGTCATTCAGTACTTC.

In regard to this clone: The same CDR3 can be traced to other DNA sequences in this sample. The chain is built from TRBV5-6 and TRBJ2-7; perhaps TRBD1 as D (6 bases). V was clipped by 4 bases and J by 2 bases, with 7 bases between them. Germline V gives CDR1 SGHDT, CDR2 YYEEEE. This CDR3 region has 12 residues. The CDR3: CASSPGAYEQYF. DNA for the CDR3: TGTGCCAGCAGCCCAGGGGCCTACGAGCAGTACTTC.

The chain uses TRBV6-1 and TRBJ2-7; D remains unclear. Trimming took off 5 bases at V and 2 bases at J, with 10 bases between the two ends. The germline V gene encodes CDR1 MNHNS and CDR2 SASEGT. The CDR3 extends over 13 amino acids. The CDR3 sequence is CASSWAETYEQYF. The DNA of the CDR3 is TGTGCCAGCAGTTGGGCGGAAACCTACGAGCAGTACTTC.

The chain links TRBV28 to TRBJ2-7; TRBD1 aligns across 11 bases. This CDR3 contains 15 residues. Germline-derived CDR1 and CDR2 are MDHEN and SYDVKM. V dropped 5 bases and J dropped 3; count of bases not matched to a gene: 6. This CDR3 reads CASSPEGQGGYEQYF. The DNA of the CDR3 is TGTGCCAGCAGTCCAGAGGGACAGGGGGGCTACGAGCAGTACTTC.

This chain connects TRBV2 to TRBJ2-3; the D gene is possibly TRBD2 (5 bases). V was shortened by 0 bases and J by 2 bases, with 21 bases between the two germline ends. Germline V gene data show CDR1 as SNHLY and CDR2 as FYNNEI. The CDR3 spans 19 residues. CDR3: CASSEALQESSTDTDTQYF. The CDR3 DNA follows: TGTGCCAGCAGTGAAGCGCTTCAAGAGTCTAGCACCGACACAGATACGCAGTATTTT.

The chain joins TRBV15 to TRBJ2-7; a possible D gene is TRBD2 (6 bases). V was trimmed by 2 bases and J by 2 bases, leaving 10 bases between them. Germline CDR1 reads LNHNV; CDR2 reads YYDKDF (reference sequence). The CDR3 runs 14 residues. CDR3 in DNA: TGTGCCACCAGCAGACGGGACTCCACCTACGAGCAGTACTTC. It yields the protein CATSRRDSTYEQYF. The variable domain in full, with the rest retrieved from reference TRBV15 and TRBJ2-7, is DAMVIQNPRYQVTQFGKPVTLSCSQTLNHNVMYWYQQKSSQAPKLLFHYYDKDFNNEADTPDNFQSRRPNTSFCFLDIRSPGLGDTAMYLCATSRRDSTYEQYFGPGTRLTVT.

This clone occurred once. V and J are TRBV29-1 and TRBJ2-2, with D hard to call. V gave up 1 base and J gave up 5 bases, with 11 bases separating them. CDR3 length: 14 residues. Germline CDR1 is SQVTM and CDR2 is ANQGSEA. CDR3 amino acids: CSVEVGSVTGELFF. The DNA for the CDR3 is TGCAGCGTTGAAGTGGGATCCGTGACCGGGGAGCTGTTTTTT.

V usage is TRBV5-5 and J usage is TRBJ2-3; TRBD2 agrees at 12 bases. The CDR3 has 16 amino acids. V lost 4 bases and J lost 2; bases outside the gene matches: 5. CDR1 is SGHKS, CDR2 YYEKEE, per germline (reference sequence). CDR3 coding DNA: TGTGCCAGCAGCCCACGACTAGCGGGAGCCACAGATACGCAGTATTTT. It translates to CASSPRLAGATDTQYF.

The genes are TRBV7-6 and TRBJ1-3; D is unclear. Germline V gene lookup returns CDR1 SGHVS and CDR2 FNYEAQ. The CDR3 length is 15 residues. Trimming pared 1 base from V and 2 bases from J, leaving 9 bases between. The CDR3 region has the DNA TGTGCCAGCAGCTTAGGGACGTCGCCTGGAAACACCATATATTTT. Its translation is CASSLGTSPGNTIYF.

The V call is TRBV4-1, the J call TRBJ1-1, with a weak D call TRBD1 (5 bases). Between the trimmed V and J ends, which lost 10 bases and 11 bases, there was a span of 26 bases. The CDR3 length is 14 residues. Germline CDR1 MGHRA, CDR2 YSYEKL. The CDR3 nucleotides read TGCGCCACAAGGAGAGGGGCTGACGAGGGTGAGGCTTTCTTT. It is translated as CATRRGADEGEAFF.

The rearrangement links TRBV6-6 to TRBJ2-7, with D unresolved. V was shortened by 0 bases and J by 3 bases, with 9 bases between the two germline ends. CDR1 MNHNY and CDR2 SVGAGI come from the germline V gene (reference sequence). The CDR3 sequence is 14 residues long. CDR3 coding DNA: TGTGCCAGCAGTTACTCGCCAGTTATCTACGAGCAGTACTTC. This translates into CASSYSPVIYEQYF.

The V gene is TRBV5-3, the J gene TRBJ1-2, with D tentatively TRBD1 (5 bases). TRBV5-3 is marked as an open reading frame, function uncertain. This CDR3 spans 17 amino acids. Between the trimmed V and J ends, which lost 0 bases and 4 bases, there was a span of 19 bases. The CDR3 reads CARSLVPRIRGCYGYTF. In DNA form, the CDR3 reads TGTGCCAGAAGCTTGGTTCCGCGCATTAGGGGCTGCTATGGCTACACCTTC.

To note about this clone: Additional DNA sequences in this sample encode the identical CDR3. This chain uses TRBV10-3 with TRBJ2-7; D gene uncertain. The germline CDR1 and CDR2 sequences are ENHRY and SYGVKD. Trimming cost V 0 bases and J 1 base, with 4 bases left between them. The CDR3 loop spans 13 amino acids. As DNA, the CDR3 is TGTGCCATCAGTGAGTCTGGGTCCTACGAGCAGTACTTC. This sequence encodes CAISESGSYEQYF.

V and J are TRBV4-3 and TRBJ1-1; a possible D gene is TRBD1 (5 bases). The CDR3 runs to 16 residues. Germline CDR1 and CDR2: LGHNA and YSLEER. Trimming left V 2 bases short and J 2 bases short, with 15 bases between. In DNA form, the CDR3 reads TGCGCCAGCAGCCAATCCACGGGGGACCCCAACACTGAAGCTTTCTTT. It specifies CASSQSTGDPNTEAFF.

The chain links TRBV27 to TRBJ1-5; TRBD1 matches at 7 bases. This CDR3 has 16 residues. CDR1 is MNHEY, CDR2 SMNVEV, per germline (reference sequence). V was clipped by 5 bases and J by 1 base; unmatched bases: 8. CDR3 sequence (DNA): TGTGCCAGCAGTGGATCGACAGGGTTCAGCAATCAGCCCCAGCATTTT. Translating it yields CASSGSTGFSNQPQHF.

This chain joins TRBV19 and TRBJ2-3; D is uncertain. Germline V gene lookup returns CDR1 LNHDA and CDR2 SQIVND (reference sequence). V dropped 5 bases and J dropped 4 bases, with 1 base sitting between them. The CDR3 is 10 amino acids. The CDR3 loop is CASSSDTQYF. In nucleotides, the CDR3 is TGTGCCAGTAGTTCAGATACGCAGTATTTT.

V is TRBV10-3 and J is TRBJ2-1, with 9 bases matching TRBD2. V shed 0 bases and J 1 base; nucleotides not matched to a gene: 4. The CDR3 has 17 residues. The germline CDR1 and CDR2 sequences are ENHRY and SYGVKD. CDR3 DNA: TGTGCCATCAGTGAGTCATCTAGCGGGGTTTCCTACAATGAGCAGTTCTTC. Its protein product is CAISESSSGVSYNEQFF.

The chain has TRBV15 and TRBJ1-4; the D is unclear. Germline values: CDR1 LNHNV, CDR2 YYDKDF (reference sequence). The CDR3 extends over 16 amino acids. V was pared by 3 bases and J by 0 bases, with 11 bases between. CDR3 sequence reads: CATSSAHGATNEKLFF. For the CDR3, the DNA is TGTGCCACCAGCAGCGCGCACGGGGCAACTAATGAAAAACTGTTTTTT.